This T cell receptor beta chain comes out of a study of regulatory and conventional T cells in RAG deficiency. Overall study results and limits: RAG-deficient patients showed markedly lower Shannon entropy and higher Simpson indices than control T-cell subsets. Omenn patients showed >90% Treg-Tconv overlap and shorter CDR3 lengths.

The protocol was immunoSEQ multiplex PCR, while the TCRdb copy is restricted to in-frame clones and leaves out a portion. The sample carries some 20,000 clones, 93% recorded once. Genomic DNA came from blood conventional CD4+ T cells gated CD25-low CD127-high. On this clone itself: The antigen remains undetermined.

CDR1 is MGHRA, CDR2 YSYEKL, per germline. This CDR3 has 14 residues. With 6 bases removed from V and 0 bases from J, the gap between germline ends came to 9 bases. The same data also contributed to another study, on regulatory T cells. That report adds: Amplification used 52 TRBV primers and 13 TRBJ primers.

This clonotype was obtained from a human donor in good health. Sequenced: CD4+ T cells sorted from blood. This rearrangement joins TRBV4-1 to TRBJ1-3; no clear D gene. The chain's CDR3 is CASSRAISGNTIYF. For the CDR3, the DNA is TGCGCCAGCAGTAGGGCGATCTCTGGAAACACCATATATTTT.